This TCR beta chain is from a study of cytomegalovirus exposure and HLA in healthy donors. The wider study: The approximately 120 validation repertoires and the roughly 690 first-cohort repertoires shared a platform, a later analysis reported. Overall study results and limits: The study recorded 150 to 200 TCR beta chains that were cytomegalovirus-associated. Rare TCR sequences dominated, though some public TCRs recurred in many donors.

In its sample, this clone was seen once. Its cognate antigen is unknown. V gave up 5 bases and J gave up 3 bases; unmatched junction bases: 21. There are 19 residues in the CDR3. Per the germline V gene, CDR1 is SEHNR and CDR2 is FQNEAQ (reference sequence). Sequenced by immunoSEQ multiplex PCR; TCRdb stores in-frame clones only, minus some. Found here are roughly 250,000 clones, around nine tenths of them singletons; the top ten hold approximately 2.5%. The chain has TRBV7-9 and TRBJ1-2, with 7 bases aligning to TRBD1. The sequenced sample consisted of PBMCs. This TCR derives from a man aged 18 to 29 in good health and CMV-seronegative. The CDR3 DNA reads TGTGCCAGCAGCCAGACTCTGGGGGCGACAGGGTCTGAAGACTATGGCTACACCTTC. Translation: CASSQTLGATGSEDYGYTF.